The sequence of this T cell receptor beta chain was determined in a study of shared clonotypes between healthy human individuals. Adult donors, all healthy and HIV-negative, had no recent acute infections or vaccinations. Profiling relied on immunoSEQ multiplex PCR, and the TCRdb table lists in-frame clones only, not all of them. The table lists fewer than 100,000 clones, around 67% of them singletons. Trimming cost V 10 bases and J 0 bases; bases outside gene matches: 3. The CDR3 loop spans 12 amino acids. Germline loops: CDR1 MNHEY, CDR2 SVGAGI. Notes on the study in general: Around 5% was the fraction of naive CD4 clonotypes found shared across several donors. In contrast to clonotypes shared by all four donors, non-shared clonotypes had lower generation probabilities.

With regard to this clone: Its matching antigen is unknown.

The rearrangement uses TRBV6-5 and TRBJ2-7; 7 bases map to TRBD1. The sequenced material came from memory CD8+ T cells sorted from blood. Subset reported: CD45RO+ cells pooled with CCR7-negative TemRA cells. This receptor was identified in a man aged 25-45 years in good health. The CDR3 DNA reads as TGTGCCACCGGGGACAGCTCCTACGAGCAGTACTTC. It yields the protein CATGDSSYEQYF.